Included here is one T cell receptor (beta chain) sequence, with context. Generated by immunoSEQ multiplex PCR, the TCRdb table keeps only in-frame clones and is missing some. The table has 90,000 to 120,000 clones, about 91% seen once. The CDR3 is 14 residues long. The germline V gene encodes CDR1 SGDLS and CDR2 YYNGEE. V lost 4 bases and J lost 4, with 11 bases in between. This record comes from a study of siplizumab effects on memory and regulatory T cells. The sample was CD4+ T cells sorted from blood. The receptor was isolated from a human donor in good health. Some clones in this sample may be carry-over from other donors' samples. The chain is built from TRBV9 and TRBJ1-4, with a tentative D call TRBD1 (5 bases). The CDR3 spells CASSPGPGNEKLFF. Here the CDR3 DNA reads TGTGCCAGCAGCCCAGGGCCCGGTAATGAAAAACTGTTTTTT. Supplemented by reference TRBV9 and TRBJ1-4, the full variable domain reads DSGVTQTPKHLITATGQRVTLRCSPRSGDLSVYWYQQSLDQGLQFLIQYYNGEERAKGNILERFSAQQFPDLHSELNLSSLELGDSALYFCASSPGPGNEKLFFGSGTQLSVL.